A selection of T cell receptor beta chains follows, all from one sample in a study of blood T cells in healthy people across ages. TCRdb recomputed calls from the 5' RACE reads with MiXCR, one row per CDR3 protein. The sample includes over a million distinct CDR3 sequences, 55% to 75% seen only once; the top ten take under 8.5%. Input material: blood. The receptor source for this set is a man aged 18 to 30 in good health. CDR3s include the opening cysteine and the closing phenylalanine or tryptophan. Fields, in order: clone size, V gene, D gene, J gene, CDR3 protein, CDR3 DNA. D genes are given only for firm matches. Part of the rows lack a size; the others show once, few, many or a class for expanded clones.

>NA|TRBV28|NA|TRBJ2-6
CASSLIRVSGANVLTF
TGTGCCAGCAGTTTAATCCGGGTCTCTGGGGCCAACGTCCTGACTTTC
>NA|TRBV4-3|NA|TRBJ2-1
CASSHDRGSYNEQFF
TGCGCCAGCAGCCATGACCGGGGCAGCTACAATGAGCAGTTCTTC
>NA|TRBV10-3|NA|TRBJ2-7
CAISESSGFGEQYF
TGTGCCATCAGTGAATCCTCAGGGTTCGGCGAGCAGTACTTC
>NA|TRBV29-1|NA|TRBJ1-1
CSVQARVANTEAFF
TGCAGCGTTCAAGCTCGGGTGGCGAACACTGAAGCTTTCTTT
>few|TRBV6-5|NA|TRBJ2-3
CASSSSQGGRQYF
TGTGCCAGCAGTTCATCTCAAGGGGGGAGACAGTATTTT
>NA|TRBV10-3|NA|TRBJ2-3
CAISQGPQDTQYF
TGTGCCATCAGCCAGGGGCCCCAAGATACGCAGTATTTT
>few|TRBV12-3/TRBV12-4|NA|TRBJ1-5
CASSLKTLNTPGGNQPQHF
TGTGCCAGCAGTCTGAAAACCCTGAACACCCCGGGGGGCAATCAGCCCCAGCATTTT
>NA|TRBV29-1|NA|TRBJ1-3
CSVETSGAIYF
TGCAGCGTTGAGACCTCTGGAGCCATATATTTT
>NA|TRBV20-1|TRBD1|TRBJ1-1
CSAPRDRARTEAFF
TGCAGTGCTCCCCGGGACAGGGCTCGGACTGAAGCTTTCTTT
>NA|TRBV27|NA|TRBJ2-3
CASSLALTTDTQYF
TGTGCCAGCAGTTTGGCTCTAACCACAGATACGCAGTATTTT
>NA|TRBV6-6|TRBD1|TRBJ2-6
CASSWDRVISGANVLTF
TGTGCCAGCAGTTGGGACAGGGTGATCAGTGGGGCCAACGTCCTGACTTTC
>NA|TRBV20-1|NA|TRBJ2-3
CSAMGLARTDTQYF
TGCAGTGCTATGGGCTTGGCACGCACAGATACGCAGTATTTT
>NA|TRBV20-1|TRBD2|TRBJ2-1
CSAPGGVAGGRSSYNEQFF
TGTAGTGCACCAGGGGGAGTAGCGGGAGGGCGAAGTTCGTACAATGAGCAGTTCTTC
>NA|TRBV7-9|TRBD1|TRBJ2-1
CASRPTGGGFDEQFF
TGTGCCAGCAGACCAACAGGGGGAGGTTTCGATGAGCAGTTCTTC
>few|TRBV20-1|NA|TRBJ2-1
CSAGRGGTVTYNEQFF
TGCAGTGCCGGTAGAGGGGGGACAGTCACCTACAATGAGCAGTTCTTC
>few|TRBV20-1|NA|TRBJ2-1
CSARGTNYNEQFF
TGCAGTGCTAGAGGGACCAACTACAATGAGCAGTTCTTC
>once|TRBV5-1|TRBD1|TRBJ2-1
CASSTGQGVNGQFF
TGCGCCAGCAGCACCGGACAGGGGGTCAATGGGCAGTTCTTC
>NA|TRBV18|NA|TRBJ2-6
CASSPSQTSGANVLTF
TGTGCCAGCTCACCCTCTCAAACCTCTGGGGCCAACGTCCTGACTTTC
>few|TRBV27|NA|TRBJ2-1
CASRLLSSYNEQFF
TGTGCCAGCAGACTCCTGAGCTCCTACAATGAGCAGTTCTTC
>few|TRBV4-1|TRBD1|TRBJ1-6
CASSQVPGQGGSPLHF
TGCGCCAGCAGCCAAGTCCCGGGACAGGGCGGATCACCCCTCCACTTT
>once|TRBV29-1|TRBD2|TRBJ2-5
CSVAGARGDQETQYF
TGCAGCGTCGCCGGGGCGCGGGGGGACCAAGAGACCCAGTACTTC
>NA|TRBV15|TRBD2|TRBJ2-1
CATSMTSGGYNEQFF
TGTGCCACCAGTATGACTAGCGGGGGATACAATGAGCAGTTCTTC
>NA|TRBV6-5|NA|TRBJ2-3
CASTPGRGGLDTQYF
TGTGCCAGCACCCCCGGGCGAGGGGGTTTAGATACGCAGTATTTT
>NA|TRBV5-1|TRBD2|TRBJ2-7
CASSIGLAGTNEQYF
TGCGCCAGCAGCATTGGACTAGCGGGCACCAACGAGCAGTACTTC
>NA|TRBV7-2|TRBD2|TRBJ2-3
CASSPKPGLAHSTDTQYF
TGTGCCAGCAGCCCCAAGCCGGGACTAGCCCATAGCACAGATACGCAGTATTTT
>NA|TRBV19|TRBD1|TRBJ2-4
CASSTPGTDSVIAKNIQYF
TGTGCCAGTAGTACTCCCGGGACAGACAGCGTCATAGCCAAAAACATTCAGTACTTC
>few|TRBV28|TRBD1|TRBJ2-1
CASSSWTGTGFNEQFF
TGTGCCAGCAGTTCGTGGACAGGGACGGGCTTCAATGAGCAGTTCTTC
>NA|TRBV9|NA|TRBJ1-2
CASSPLPGTTDPYGYTF
TGTGCCAGCAGTCCCCTTCCAGGAACGACAGATCCATATGGCTACACCTTC
>NA|TRBV27|NA|TRBJ2-2
CASSLRQGGTGELFF
TGTGCCAGCAGTTTACGGCAGGGGGGGACCGGGGAGCTGTTTTTT
>NA|TRBV5-8|TRBD1|TRBJ1-2
CASSHVQGIHYGYTF
TGTGCCAGCAGCCACGTACAGGGGATCCACTATGGCTACACCTTC
>NA|TRBV4-2|NA|TRBJ2-5
CASSDTGTQYF
TGTGCCAGCAGCGACACCGGGACCCAGTACTTC
>NA|TRBV6-2/TRBV6-3|NA|TRBJ2-7
CASRYTGTYEQYF
TGTGCCAGCAGGTACACGGGGACCTACGAGCAGTACTTC
>once|TRBV15|NA|TRBJ2-7
CATSREPGFSYEQYF
TGTGCCACCAGCAGAGAACCGGGGTTCTCCTACGAGCAGTACTTC
>NA|TRBV5-5|NA|TRBJ2-7
CASSINDRAGEQYF
TGTGCCAGCAGCATCAACGACAGGGCGGGGGAGCAGTACTTC
>NA|TRBV24-1|NA|TRBJ2-1
CATSDFRHNEQFF
TGTGCCACCAGTGATTTTCGCCACAATGAGCAGTTCTTC
>NA|TRBV27|TRBD2|TRBJ2-7
CASRPAGGLNYEQYF
TGTGCCAGCAGGCCAGCGGGGGGCCTTAACTACGAGCAGTACTTC
>few|TRBV27|TRBD2|TRBJ2-7
CASSSGTSGRTTYEQYF
TGTGCCAGCAGTTCTGGGACTAGCGGACGGACTACCTACGAGCAGTACTTC
>NA|TRBV27|NA|TRBJ2-1
CASSLNRVMASSSYNEQFF
TGTGCCAGCAGTTTGAACAGGGTCATGGCATCTAGCTCCTACAATGAGCAGTTCTTC
>once|TRBV5-5|TRBD1|TRBJ2-7
CASSSQPGQGSYEQYF
TGTGCCAGCAGCTCGCAACCGGGACAGGGTTCCTACGAGCAGTACTTC
>NA|TRBV4-1|NA|TRBJ2-4
CASSELLWGGGAKNIQYF
TGCGCCAGCAGCGAGCTCCTGTGGGGTGGTGGGGCCAAAAACATTCAGTACTTC
>NA|TRBV5-4|TRBD2|TRBJ2-4
CASSFHPAGVNIQYF
TGTGCCAGCAGCTTTCACCCAGCGGGAGTGAACATTCAGTACTTC
>NA|TRBV12-3/TRBV12-4|TRBD1|TRBJ1-2
CASSRTGQGYGYTF
TGTGCCAGCAGTCGGACGGGACAGGGGTATGGCTACACCTTC
>NA|TRBV2|TRBD1|TRBJ1-6
CASSAHDRGDSPLHF
TGTGCCAGCAGTGCTCATGACAGGGGAGATTCACCCCTCCACTTT
>NA|TRBV2|NA|TRBJ1-6
CASSVDISPLHF
TGTGCCAGCAGCGTTGACATCTCACCCCTCCACTTT
>few|TRBV4-3|NA|TRBJ2-3
CASSRRFTGTTSTDTQYF
TGCGCCAGCAGCCGAAGATTTACCGGGACAACTAGCACAGATACGCAGTATTTT
>NA|TRBV6-5|NA|TRBJ2-2
CASSRTRRNTGELFF
TGTGCCAGCAGTCGGACGAGGCGGAACACCGGGGAGCTGTTTTTT
>NA|TRBV4-2|TRBD1|TRBJ1-5
CASSLLQGDNQPQHF
TGTGCCAGCAGCCTCCTCCAGGGGGACAATCAGCCCCAGCATTTT
>NA|TRBV18|TRBD1|TRBJ2-5
CASSRFRDSRVETQYF
TGTGCCAGCTCACGATTCCGGGACAGCCGGGTGGAGACCCAGTACTTC
>NA|TRBV5-1|NA|TRBJ1-1
CASSQAQRGDAFF
TGCGCCAGCAGCCAGGCACAGAGGGGGGACGCTTTCTTT
>once|TRBV29-1|NA|TRBJ1-1
CSVEFQSSRGTEAFF
TGCAGCGTTGAATTTCAGTCCTCCCGGGGCACTGAAGCTTTCTTT
>few|TRBV27|NA|TRBJ2-7
CASSLSSGAAYEQYF
TGTGCCAGCAGTTTATCTTCCGGGGCGGCCTACGAGCAGTACTTC
>NA|TRBV7-2|TRBD1|TRBJ1-4
CASSHTGDRAKEKLFF
TGTGCCAGCAGCCATACCGGGGACAGGGCTAAGGAAAAACTGTTTTTT
>few|TRBV6-2/TRBV6-3|NA|TRBJ2-7
CASSGTGHPEQYF
TGTGCCAGCAGTGGAACCGGACACCCCGAGCAGTACTTC
>NA|TRBV20-1|TRBD2|TRBJ2-1
CSASKRLAPYNEQFF
TGCAGTGCTAGCAAGCGACTAGCGCCCTACAATGAGCAGTTCTTC
>NA|TRBV7-2|TRBD2|TRBJ2-2
CASSLESRASGFGGELFF
TGTGCCAGCAGCTTAGAATCTAGGGCTAGCGGGTTTGGCGGGGAGCTGTTTTTT